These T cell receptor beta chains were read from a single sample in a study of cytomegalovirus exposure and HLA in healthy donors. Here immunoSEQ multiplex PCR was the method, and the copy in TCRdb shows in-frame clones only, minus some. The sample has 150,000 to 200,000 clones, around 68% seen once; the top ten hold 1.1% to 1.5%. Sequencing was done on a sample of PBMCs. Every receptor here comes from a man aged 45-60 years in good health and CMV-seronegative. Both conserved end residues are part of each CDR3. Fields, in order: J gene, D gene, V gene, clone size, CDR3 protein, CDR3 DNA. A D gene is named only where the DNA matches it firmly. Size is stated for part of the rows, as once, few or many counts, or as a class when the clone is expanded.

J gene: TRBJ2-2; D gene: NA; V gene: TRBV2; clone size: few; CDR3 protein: CASILGTPNTGELFF; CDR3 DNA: TGTGCCAGCATCCTTGGGACACCGAACACCGGGGAGCTGTTTTTT
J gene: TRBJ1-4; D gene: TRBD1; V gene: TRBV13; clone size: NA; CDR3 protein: CASSSVQGGGEKLFF; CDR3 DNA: TGTGCCAGCAGCTCGGTACAGGGGGGTGGTGAAAAACTGTTTTTT
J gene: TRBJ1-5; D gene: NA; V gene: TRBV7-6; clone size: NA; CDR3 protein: CASSLSPPTFNQPQHF; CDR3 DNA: TGTGCCAGCAGCTTATCCCCTCCAACTTTCAATCAGCCCCAGCATTTT
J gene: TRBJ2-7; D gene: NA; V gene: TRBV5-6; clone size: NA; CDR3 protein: CASSLGQAGNEQYF; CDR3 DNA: TGTGCCAGCAGCTTGGGGCAAGCGGGCAACGAGCAGTACTTC
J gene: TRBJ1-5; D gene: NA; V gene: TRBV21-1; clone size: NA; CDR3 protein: CASSKSDQPQHF; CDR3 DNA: TGTGCCAGCAGCAAAAGCGACCAGCCCCAGCATTTT
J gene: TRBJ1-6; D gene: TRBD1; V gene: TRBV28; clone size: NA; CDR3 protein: CASTSGDRGGSPLHF; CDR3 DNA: TGTGCCAGCACCTCCGGGGACAGGGGGGGTTCACCCCTCCACTTT
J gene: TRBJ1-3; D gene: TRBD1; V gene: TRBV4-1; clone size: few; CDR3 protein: CASSQVSGQRLSGNTIYF; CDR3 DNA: TGCGCCAGCAGCCAAGTTTCGGGACAGCGACTCTCTGGAAACACCATATATTTT
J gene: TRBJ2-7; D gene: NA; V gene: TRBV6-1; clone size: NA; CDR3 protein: CASSVRQGSYEQYF; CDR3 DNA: TGTGCCAGCAGTGTGAGGCAGGGCTCCTACGAGCAGTACTTC
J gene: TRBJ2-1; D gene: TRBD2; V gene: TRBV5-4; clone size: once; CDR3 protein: CASSTLLAGDLYNEQFF; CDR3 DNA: TGTGCCAGCAGCACCCTTCTAGCGGGGGATCTCTACAATGAGCAGTTCTTC
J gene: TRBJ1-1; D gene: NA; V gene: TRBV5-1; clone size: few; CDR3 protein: CASSLETGNTEAFF; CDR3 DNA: TGCGCCAGCAGCTTGGAGACGGGGAACACTGAAGCTTTCTTT
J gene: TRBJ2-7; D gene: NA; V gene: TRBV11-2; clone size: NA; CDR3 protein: CASSPFAGADYEQYF; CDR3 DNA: TGTGCCAGCAGCCCTTTTGCAGGGGCCGACTACGAGCAGTACTTC
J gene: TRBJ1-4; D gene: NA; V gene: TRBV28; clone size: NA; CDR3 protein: CASRDHGATNEKLFF; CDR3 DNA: TGTGCCAGCAGAGACCACGGGGCAACTAATGAAAAACTGTTTTTT
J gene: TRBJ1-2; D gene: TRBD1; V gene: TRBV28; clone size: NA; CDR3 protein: CASSLEGARGYTF; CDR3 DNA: TGTGCCAGCAGTTTAGAGGGGGCGCGGGGCTACACCTTC
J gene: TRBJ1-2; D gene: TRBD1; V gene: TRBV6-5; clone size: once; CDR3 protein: CASSLQGARGYTF; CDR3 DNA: TGTGCCAGCAGTCTACAGGGGGCGCGTGGCTACACCTTC
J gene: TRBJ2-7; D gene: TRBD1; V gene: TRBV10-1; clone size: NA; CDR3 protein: CASSDTRTGDYEQYF; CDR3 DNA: TGCGCCAGCAGTGATACGAGGACAGGGGACTACGAGCAGTACTTC
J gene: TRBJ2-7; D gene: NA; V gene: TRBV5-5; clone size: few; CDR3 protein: CASSLRQVLYEQYF; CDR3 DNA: TGTGCCAGCAGCTTGAGACAGGTCCTATACGAGCAGTACTTC
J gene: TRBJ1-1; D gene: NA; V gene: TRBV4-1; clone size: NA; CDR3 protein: CASTLSMTQQNTEAFF; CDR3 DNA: TGCGCCAGCACCCTAAGTATGACACAGCAGAACACTGAAGCTTTCTTT
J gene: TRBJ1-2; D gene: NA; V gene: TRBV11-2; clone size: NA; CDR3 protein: CASSLGTEFRYGYTF; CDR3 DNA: TGTGCCAGCAGCTTAGGGACAGAATTTAGATATGGCTACACCTTC
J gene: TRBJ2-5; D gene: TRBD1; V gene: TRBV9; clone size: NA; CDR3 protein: CASSALGTGGGETQYF; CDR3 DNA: TGTGCCAGCAGCGCCTTGGGGACAGGGGGCGGGGAGACCCAGTACTTC
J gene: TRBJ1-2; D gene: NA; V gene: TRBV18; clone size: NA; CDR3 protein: CASSPPDSELGYGYTF; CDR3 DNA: TGTGCCAGCTCACCACCGGACAGCGAACTTGGCTATGGCTACACCTTC
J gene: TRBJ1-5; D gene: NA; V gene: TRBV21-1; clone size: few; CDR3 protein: CASSKARAMGLCNQPQHF; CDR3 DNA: TGTGCCAGCAGCAAAGCGAGGGCCATGGGCCTCTGCAATCAGCCCCAGCATTTT
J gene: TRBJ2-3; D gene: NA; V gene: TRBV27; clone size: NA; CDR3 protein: CASRGPAAAQYF; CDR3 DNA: TGTGCCAGCCGCGGGCCTGCGGCGGCGCAGTATTTT
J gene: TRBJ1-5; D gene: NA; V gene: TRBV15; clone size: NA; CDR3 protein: CATSRDLNQPQHF; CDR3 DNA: TGTGCCACCAGCAGAGATCTCAATCAGCCCCAGCATTTT
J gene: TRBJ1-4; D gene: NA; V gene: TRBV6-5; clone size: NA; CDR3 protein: CASSYSDRANEKLFF; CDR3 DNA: TGTGCCAGCAGTTACTCGGACAGAGCTAATGAAAAACTGTTTTTT
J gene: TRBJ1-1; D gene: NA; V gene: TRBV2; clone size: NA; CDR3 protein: CASNPDAQVTEAFF; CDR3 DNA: TGTGCCAGCAACCCGGATGCGCAGGTCACTGAAGCTTTCTTT
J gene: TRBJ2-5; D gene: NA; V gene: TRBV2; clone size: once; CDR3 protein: CASTGRETQYF; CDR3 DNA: TGTGCCAGCACGGGAAGGGAGACCCAGTACTTC
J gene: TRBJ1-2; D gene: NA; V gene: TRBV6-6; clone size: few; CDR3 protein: CSCSAGWYGYTF; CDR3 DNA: TGCTCCTGTAGTGCAGGGTGGTATGGCTACACCTTC
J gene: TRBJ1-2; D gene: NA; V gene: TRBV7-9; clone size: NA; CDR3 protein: CASIRAEGNYGYTF; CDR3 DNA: TGTGCCAGCATCCGGGCGGAGGGGAACTATGGCTACACCTTC
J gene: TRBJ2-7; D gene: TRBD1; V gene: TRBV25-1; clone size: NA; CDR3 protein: CASSTGQIYEQYF; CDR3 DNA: TGTGCCAGCAGTACGGGACAGATCTACGAGCAGTACTTC
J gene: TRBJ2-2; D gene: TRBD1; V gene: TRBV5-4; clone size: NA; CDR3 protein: CASSLRGQGGTGELFF; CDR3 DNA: TGTGCCAGCAGCTTGAGGGGACAGGGGGGGACCGGGGAGCTGTTTTTT
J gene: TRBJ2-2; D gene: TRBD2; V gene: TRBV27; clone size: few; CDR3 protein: CASSLSAGGRSTGELFF; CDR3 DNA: TGTGCCAGCAGTTTATCGGCGGGAGGTCGGAGCACCGGGGAGCTGTTTTTT
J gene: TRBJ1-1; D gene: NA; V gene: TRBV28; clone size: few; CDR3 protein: CASSFNGNTEAFF; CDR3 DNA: TGTGCCAGCAGCTTCAACGGGAACACTGAAGCTTTCTTT
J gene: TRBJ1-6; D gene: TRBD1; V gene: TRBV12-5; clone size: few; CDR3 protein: CASGLPPGGTGVSPLHF; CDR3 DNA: TGTGCTAGTGGTTTGCCACCTGGGGGGACAGGGGTTTCACCCCTCCACTTT
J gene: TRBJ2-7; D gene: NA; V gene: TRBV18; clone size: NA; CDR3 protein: CASSSTREQYF; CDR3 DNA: TGTGCCAGCTCATCGACGAGGGAGCAGTACTTC
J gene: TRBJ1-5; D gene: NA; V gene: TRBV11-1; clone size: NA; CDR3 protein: CASIVRGNQPQHF; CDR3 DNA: TGTGCCAGCATCGTCAGGGGTAATCAGCCCCAGCATTTT
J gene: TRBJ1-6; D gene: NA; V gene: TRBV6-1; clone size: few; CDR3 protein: CASRDSSSYNSPLHF; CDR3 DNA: TGTGCCAGCAGGGACAGCAGCTCCTATAATTCACCCCTCCACTTT
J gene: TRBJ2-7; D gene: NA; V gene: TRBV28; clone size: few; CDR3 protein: CASNRVPSYEQYF; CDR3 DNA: TGTGCCAGTAACAGGGTCCCCTCCTACGAGCAGTACTTC
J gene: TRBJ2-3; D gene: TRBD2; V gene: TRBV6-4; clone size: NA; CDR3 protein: CASSKRGSTDTQYF; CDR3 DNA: TGTGCCAGCAGTAAGCGGGGTAGCACAGATACGCAGTATTTT
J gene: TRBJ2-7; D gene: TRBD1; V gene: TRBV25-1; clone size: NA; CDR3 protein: CASSGDITGVDEQYF; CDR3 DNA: TGTGCCAGCAGTGGCGATATAACAGGGGTAGACGAGCAGTACTTC
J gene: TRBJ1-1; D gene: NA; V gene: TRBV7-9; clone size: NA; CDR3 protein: CASSVQGTVEAFF; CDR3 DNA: TGTGCCAGCAGCGTCCAGGGGACGGTTGAAGCTTTCTTT
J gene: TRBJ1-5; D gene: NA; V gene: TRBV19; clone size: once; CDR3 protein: CASTPGDSNQPQHF; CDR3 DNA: TGTGCCAGTACCCCGGGAGATAGCAATCAGCCCCAGCATTTT
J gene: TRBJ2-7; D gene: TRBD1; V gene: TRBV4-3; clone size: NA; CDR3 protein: CASSDREREQYF; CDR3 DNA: TGCGCCAGCAGCGACAGGGAGAGGGAGCAGTACTTC
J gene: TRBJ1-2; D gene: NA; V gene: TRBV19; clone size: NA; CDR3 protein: CASSATSNYGYTF; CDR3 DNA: TGTGCCAGTAGTGCGACATCGAACTATGGCTACACCTTC
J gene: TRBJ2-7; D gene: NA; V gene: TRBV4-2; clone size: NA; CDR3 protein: CASSQEVPGGEQYF; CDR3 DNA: TGTGCCAGCAGCCAAGAAGTACCGGGTGGCGAGCAGTACTTC
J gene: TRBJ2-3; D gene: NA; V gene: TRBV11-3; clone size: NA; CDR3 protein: CASSSRQATDTQYF; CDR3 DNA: TGTGCCAGCAGCTCCCGACAGGCAACAGATACGCAGTATTTT